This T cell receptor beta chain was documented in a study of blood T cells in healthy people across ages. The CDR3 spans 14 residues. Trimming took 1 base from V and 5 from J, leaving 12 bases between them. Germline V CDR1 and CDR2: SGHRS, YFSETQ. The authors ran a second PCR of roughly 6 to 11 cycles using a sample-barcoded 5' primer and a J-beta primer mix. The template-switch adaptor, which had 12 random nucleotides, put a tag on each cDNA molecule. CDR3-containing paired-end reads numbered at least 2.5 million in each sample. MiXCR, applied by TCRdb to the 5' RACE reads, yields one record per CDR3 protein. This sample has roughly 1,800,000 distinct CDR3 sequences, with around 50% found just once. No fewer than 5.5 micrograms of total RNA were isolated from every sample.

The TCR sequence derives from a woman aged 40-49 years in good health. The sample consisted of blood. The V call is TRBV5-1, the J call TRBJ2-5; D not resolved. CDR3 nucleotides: TGCGCCAGCAGCTTGATGGGTTTCGGCGAGACCCAGTACTTC. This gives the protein CASSLMGFGETQYF.